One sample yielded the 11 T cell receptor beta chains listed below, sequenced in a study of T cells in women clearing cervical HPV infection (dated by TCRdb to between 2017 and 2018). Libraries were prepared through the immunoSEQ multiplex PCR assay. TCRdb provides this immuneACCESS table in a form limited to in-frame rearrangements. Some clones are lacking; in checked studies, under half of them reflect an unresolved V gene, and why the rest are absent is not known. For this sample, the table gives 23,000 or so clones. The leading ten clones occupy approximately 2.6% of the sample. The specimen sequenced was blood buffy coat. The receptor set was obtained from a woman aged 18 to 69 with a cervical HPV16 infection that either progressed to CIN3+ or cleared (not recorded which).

Partial CDR3 DNA: TGTGCCAGCAGCGTCGACGGGGATCAGCCC. Its protein is CASSVDGDQP. The full-length CDR3 reads as CASSVDGDQPQHF. The chain couples TRBV7-9 to TRBJ1-5, with D hard to call. With the read ending 3 residues before the CDR3 end, the germline J gene is used to fill in that end. The germline V and J ends were trimmed by 5 bases and 5 bases, with 10 bases remaining between them. This CDR3 has 13 residues. The V gene's germline CDR1 is SEHNR and CDR2 FQNEAQ (reference sequence).

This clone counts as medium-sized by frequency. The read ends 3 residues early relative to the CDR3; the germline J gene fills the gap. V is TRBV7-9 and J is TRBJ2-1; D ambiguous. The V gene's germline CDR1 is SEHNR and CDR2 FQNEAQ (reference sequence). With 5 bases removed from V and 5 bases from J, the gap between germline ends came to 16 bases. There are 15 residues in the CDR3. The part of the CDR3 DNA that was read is TGTGCCAGCAGCCCAAACACCAGGTCCAACAATGAG. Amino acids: CASSPNTRSNNE. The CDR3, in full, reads CASSPNTRSNNEQFF.

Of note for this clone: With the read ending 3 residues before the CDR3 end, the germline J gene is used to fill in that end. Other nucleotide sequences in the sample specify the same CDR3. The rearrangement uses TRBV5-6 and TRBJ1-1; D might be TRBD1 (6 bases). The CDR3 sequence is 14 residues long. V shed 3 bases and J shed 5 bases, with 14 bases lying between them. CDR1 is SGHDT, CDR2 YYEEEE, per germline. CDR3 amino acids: CASSSGVGSTEAFF. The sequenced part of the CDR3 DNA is TGTGCCAGCAGCTCAGGGGTCGGGTCGACTGAA.

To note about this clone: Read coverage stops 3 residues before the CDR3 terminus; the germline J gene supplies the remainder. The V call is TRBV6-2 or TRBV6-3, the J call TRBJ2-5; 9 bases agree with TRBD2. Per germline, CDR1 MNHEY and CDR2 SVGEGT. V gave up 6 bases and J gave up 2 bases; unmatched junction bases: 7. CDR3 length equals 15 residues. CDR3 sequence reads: CASRPPGLAQETQYF. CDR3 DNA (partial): TGTGCCAGCAGGCCTCCGGGACTAGCTCAAGAGACC.

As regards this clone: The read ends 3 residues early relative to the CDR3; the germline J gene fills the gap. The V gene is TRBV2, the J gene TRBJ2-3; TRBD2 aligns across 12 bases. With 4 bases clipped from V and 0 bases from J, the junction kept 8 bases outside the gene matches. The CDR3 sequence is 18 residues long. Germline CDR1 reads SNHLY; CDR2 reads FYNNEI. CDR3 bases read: TGTGCCAGCAGTGCTCCTAGCGGGGGGGCTCCTAGCACAGATACG. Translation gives CASSAPSGGAPSTDT. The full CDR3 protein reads CASSAPSGGAPSTDTQYF.

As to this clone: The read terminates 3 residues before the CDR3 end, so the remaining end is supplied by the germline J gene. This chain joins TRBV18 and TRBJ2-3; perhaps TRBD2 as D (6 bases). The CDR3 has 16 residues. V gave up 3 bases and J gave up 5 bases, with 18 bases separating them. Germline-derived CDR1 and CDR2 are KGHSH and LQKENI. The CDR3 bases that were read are TGTGCCAGCTCACCTCCTGTGGCGGGAAAAAAAGATACG. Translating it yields CASSPPVAGKKDT. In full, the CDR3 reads CASSPPVAGKKDTQYF.

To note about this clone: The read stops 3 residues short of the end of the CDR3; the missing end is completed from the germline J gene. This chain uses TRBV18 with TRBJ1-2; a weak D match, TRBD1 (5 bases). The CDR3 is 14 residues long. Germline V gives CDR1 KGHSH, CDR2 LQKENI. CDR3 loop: CASSPGLGHNDYTF. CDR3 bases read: TGTGCCAGCTCACCGGGACTAGGGCACAATGAC.

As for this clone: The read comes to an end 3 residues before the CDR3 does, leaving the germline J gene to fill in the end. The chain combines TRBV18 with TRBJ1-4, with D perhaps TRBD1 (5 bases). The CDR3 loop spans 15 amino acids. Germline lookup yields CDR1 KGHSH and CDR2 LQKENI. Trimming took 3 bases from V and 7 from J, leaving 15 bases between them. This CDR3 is CASSPLQGFGEKLFF. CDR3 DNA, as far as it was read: TGTGCCAGCTCACCCCTTCAGGGTTTCGGTGAAAAA. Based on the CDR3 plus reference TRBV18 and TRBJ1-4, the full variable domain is NAGVMQNPRHLVRRRGQEARLRCSPMKGHSHVYWYRQLPEEGLKFMVYLQKENIIDESGMPKERFSAEFPKEGPSILRIQQVVRGDSAAYFCASSPLQGFGEKLFFGSGTQLSVL.

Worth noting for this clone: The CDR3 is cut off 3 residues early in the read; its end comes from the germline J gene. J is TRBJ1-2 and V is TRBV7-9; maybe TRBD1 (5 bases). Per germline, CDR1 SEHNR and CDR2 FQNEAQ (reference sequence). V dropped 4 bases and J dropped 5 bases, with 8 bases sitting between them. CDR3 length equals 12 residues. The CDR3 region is CASSWGAYGYTF. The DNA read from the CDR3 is TGTGCCAGCAGCTGGGGCGCTTATGGC.

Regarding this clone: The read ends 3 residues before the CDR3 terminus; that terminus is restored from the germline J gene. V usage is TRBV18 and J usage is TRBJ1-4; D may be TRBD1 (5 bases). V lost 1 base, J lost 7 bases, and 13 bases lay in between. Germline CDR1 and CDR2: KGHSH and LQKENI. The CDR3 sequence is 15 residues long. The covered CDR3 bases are TGTGCCAGCTCACCACAGCCCGCGAGGGGTGAAAAA. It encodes CASSPQPARGEK. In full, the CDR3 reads CASSPQPARGEKLFF.

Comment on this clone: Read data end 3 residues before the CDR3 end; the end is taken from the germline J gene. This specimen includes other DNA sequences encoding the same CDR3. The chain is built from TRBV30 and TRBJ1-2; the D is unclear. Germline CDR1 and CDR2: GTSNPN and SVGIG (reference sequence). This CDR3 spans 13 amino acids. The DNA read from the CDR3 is TGTGCCTGGAGTAGCGGTGGCAAAACGGGC. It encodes CAWSSGGKTG. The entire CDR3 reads CAWSSGGKTGYTF.